Sequencing of this T cell receptor (beta chain) was carried out in a study of T cell repertoires in cytomegalovirus infection. Comments on this clonotype: At one of its ends the junction is not consistent with the germline gene, which may arise from a read error.

MiXCR, run by TCRdb on the reads, gives a single entry per CDR3 protein. Of more than 85,000 distinct CDR3 sequences detected, more than 15% appear once; the ten largest clones hold about 8.8%. The CDR3 spans 14 residues. Germline V gene data show CDR1 as SGHVS and CDR2 as FQNEAQ. This chain uses TRBV7-8 with TRBJ2-1; 10 positions match TRBD2. The sequence was collected from a human donor in good health (CMV status not recorded). Some clones in this sample may be carry-over from other donors' samples. The sample taken for sequencing was PBMCs. CDR3 loop: CTSNLAGGYNEQFF. CDR3 in DNA: TGTACCAGCAACTTAGCGGGGGGATACAATGAGCAGTTCTTC.